This TCR beta chain was sequenced for a study of CD8 T cells in Susac syndrome. CDR1 and CDR2 from the germline V gene are LNHDA and SQIVND (reference sequence). V was shortened by 11 bases and J by 1 base, with 11 bases between the two germline ends. There are 12 residues in the CDR3. The RNA input was roughly 0.45 to 1 ug, and it was reverse transcribed with random hexamers. The CDR3 of TCR beta was amplified by immunoSEQ multiplex PCR across 54 Vbeta and 13 Jbeta. TCRdb re-derived calls from the immunoSEQ multiplex PCR reads in MiXCR, one entry per CDR3 protein. This table holds about 49,000 distinct CDR3 sequences, 93% found once.

The receptor was derived from a human donor in good health. The chain links TRBV19 to TRBJ1-1, with D maybe TRBD1 (5 bases). The sequencing input was CD8+ T cells from PBMCs. CDR3 in DNA: TGTGCCGTGTGGGACGGGAACACTGAAGCTTTCTTT. Amino acids: CAVWDGNTEAFF.